This T cell receptor (beta chain) was sequenced during a study of T cells in Graves' hyperthyroidism and ophthalmopathy (dated by TCRdb to between 2018 and 2020). Broadly, across the study: Peripheral blood was collected at initial diagnosis, before any treatment. To identify TCR V-J signatures that set the groups apart, the researchers used a discovery cohort of about a hundred patients, made up of roughly 45 with Graves' ophthalmopathy and around 58 with stable Graves' hyperthyroidism. Whether ophthalmopathy could be predicted prospectively was tested in an independent validation cohort made up of fewer than 20 hyperthyroidism patients plus 17 patients who later progressed to ophthalmopathy. The 100 discovery patients were divided at random into training and test sets in a 7:3 ratio. Thyroid tissue and blood T-cell repertoires from about 6 Graves' hyperthyroidism patients were also compared in the study. Once sampling was done, hyperthyroidism patients were given methimazole at a starting dose of 30 mg daily, whereas ophthalmopathy patients were given high-dose intravenous methylprednisolone. According to the paper, TCR Vbeta CDR3 sequencing was carried out on approximately 140 peripheral blood samples, which came from around 43 ophthalmopathy, around 75 hyperthyroidism and approximately 17 progressor patients.

The TCR beta CDR3 regions were amplified from RNA transcripts. A first-round RT-PCR of the TCR CDR3 used the HTBI primer set with the Qiagen OneStep RT-PCR kit. Libraries were constructed in a second round of multiplex PCR, after which size selection and purification were carried out. Paired-end sequencing of the libraries was performed with 100 bp reads on an Illumina HiSeq2000. The authors' analysis ran thus. SOAPnuke was used to process the raw data, with reads discarded if the reads contained adapters or uncalled bases, had a mean Phred below 15, or lacked an exact constant-primer or identifier match. High-quality paired reads were merged using COPE v1.2.5, and each unique nucleotide sequence was defined as a clonotype. MiTCR v1.1 was used to align the clonotypes against IMGT TRBV, TRBD and TRBJ reference segments. Only V-J combinations with frequency above 0.0001, covering 99.2% of repertoires, were analysed. The TCS score was defined as the ratio of F50 (clonal expansion) to E x V (chaos), calculated using BLOSUM62-based TCRdist between CDR3 peptides within each V-J. Welch's t-statistics and random forest reduced around 520 V-J features to 13, which were used in a naive Bayes classifier (R e1071). TCRdb redid the processing of the public reads, applying fastp at Q25 and MiXCR, and retained in-frame beta chains. Entries that share a CDR3 protein sequence are merged under the most common genes and DNA. TCRdb, not the authors, supplied the V and J calls. Within this sample are around 300,000 distinct CDR3 sequences, with roughly an eighth of them counted one time only. The ten largest clones represent roughly 35% of the sample.

About this clonotype itself: The antigen this receptor binds is unknown. No base quality information exists; no much larger clone differs at one position.

Taken from the germline V gene, the CDR1 and CDR2 loops are MNHNS and SASEGT. V lost 6 bases and J lost 6 bases; the stretch between them is 10 bases long. Including the terminal cysteine and phenylalanine, the CDR3 comprises 12 residues. The DNA shown is the 36-base CDR3, in frame from base 1. What the research found in general, with its limitations: Ophthalmopathy was separated from stable hyperthyroidism by a 13 V-J signature model, with 85% to 90% sensitivity and approximately 81% specificity obtained in cross-validation and 80%/75% obtained in testing. In validation, the model predicted progression to ophthalmopathy with 65% to 71% sensitivity and around 72% specificity, a median of about 6 months before onset. Most expanded thyroid clonotypes (frequency above 0.001) were also found in blood, which suggests that blood repertoires may mirror thyroid immune responses. Sample size was not statistically predetermined, and blinding of investigators to group allocation was not performed.

Moderately to severely active disease, a Clinical Activity Score of at least 3, a NOSPECS grade of at least 4, and a duration under 3 months were present in ophthalmopathy patients. Patients with uncontrolled infections, other autoimmune diseases, pregnancy or lactation were excluded. Diagnoses relied on clinical symptoms, serum thyroxine and TRAb, thyroid ultrasound and orbital computed tomography. PBMCs were separated from roughly 10 ml of fresh peripheral blood using Ficoll-Paque density gradient centrifugation. Total RNA was extracted using Trizol reagent, and RNA quality was assessed on an Agilent 2100 Bioanalyzer.

Recombination connected TRBV6-1 to TRBJ2-3; confidence is insufficient to name the D gene. The clonotype was recovered from a woman aged 40 to 50 with Graves' ophthalmopathy. The sequenced sample was blood. The DNA sequence follows: TGTGCCAGCAGCACCACCACCGATACGCAGTATTTT. This yields the protein CASSTTTDTQYF.